This T cell receptor beta chain stems from a study of blood T cell repertoires in COVID-19 (dated by TCRdb to about 2020). In terms of the full investigation: Samples from collaborators originated in the United States, Italy and Spain and spanned both the acute and convalescent phases of COVID-19. The material from the prospective study consisted of cDNA or gDNA derived from T cells, B-cell-depleted T cells, or PBMCs. Deeply sampled blood TCRbeta repertoires from subjects exposed to, actively infected with, or recovered from COVID-19 were included in the dataset. The repertoires were released in a freely available public database meant as a resource for research on the immune response to SARS-CoV-2. Samples were obtained from the ongoing ImmuneRACE study (first 160 participants) and from 1,200 or so subjects provided by 6 global collaborators. The sample metadata nearly always contained a de-identified subject ID, COVID-19 status, age in years and sex. Where HLA class I and class II types were available, the types were taken from metadata supplied by the sample provider, not from assay-based typing.

The immunoSEQ Assay, a bias-controlled multiplex PCR, was used to amplify TCRbeta CDR3 regions from genomic DNA. The authors' analysis ran thus. The number of nucleated cells in each sample was estimated from the amplification of reference gene primers within the assay. To quantify the absolute abundance of each unique TCRbeta CDR3 rearrangement, sequence reads were collapsed and filtered. For each sample, productive Simpson clonality was calculated by taking the square root of Simpson's diversity index across productive rearrangements. TCRdb took this table from immuneACCESS and kept in-frame rearrangements with V and J called. Such tables lack part of the clones; where checked against another copy, unresolved V genes explain under half of the gap, and the rest is unexplained. V, J and clone size reflect that table, while D and trimming were determined from the DNA. The sample yields approximately 290,000 clones; 80% to 85% were counted once. The ten largest clones capture around 14% of the sample.

The investigation overall reported the following: The amount of clinical and demographic metadata varied by source and participant and was provided uncurated.

At one collaborating source in Seattle, patients were enrolled during active infection and were followed longitudinally through the course of disease. Collaborating institutions collected whole blood in K2EDTA tubes following their own protocols. For TCRbeta analysis, collaborators shipped samples in one of three forms: frozen whole blood, isolated PBMCs, or DNA extracted from either of those sample types. Of note for this clone: Its antigen remains unidentified. One base away there is no much larger clone; base qualities are not given.

V is pared back by 3 bases and J by 0 bases, with 9 bases lying between the germline termini. The cysteine opens and the phenylalanine closes a CDR3 of 15 amino acids. Only the CDR3 region is kept as DNA, spanning 45 bases read in frame from base 1. CDR1 and CDR2, looked up from the germline V gene (reference sequence), are LNHNV and YYDKDF. The sample was peripheral blood. This TCR was recovered from a person between 65 and 79 years old with COVID-19, enrolled during active disease. Recombination joined TRBV15 with TRBJ2-1, with the D gene not clear enough to name. The CDR3 has the sequence CATSSRRSSYNEQFF. The DNA reads as follows: TGTGCCACCAGCAGCCGGCGGAGCTCCTACAATGAGCAGTTCTTC.